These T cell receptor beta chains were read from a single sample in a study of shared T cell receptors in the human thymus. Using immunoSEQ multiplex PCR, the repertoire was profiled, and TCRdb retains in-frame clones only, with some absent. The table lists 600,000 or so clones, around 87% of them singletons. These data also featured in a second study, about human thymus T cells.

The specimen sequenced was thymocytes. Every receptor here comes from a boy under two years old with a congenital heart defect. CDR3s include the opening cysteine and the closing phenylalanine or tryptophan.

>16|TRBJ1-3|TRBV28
CASSLGTGYEGNTIYF
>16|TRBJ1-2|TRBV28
CASCGMDRGRGYGYTF
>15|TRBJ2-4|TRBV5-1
CASSLDGISQNIQYF
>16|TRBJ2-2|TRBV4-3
CASSQDGGSNTGELFF
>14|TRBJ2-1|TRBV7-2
CASSLGQGKGEQFF
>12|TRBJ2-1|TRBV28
CASSSDFNEQFF
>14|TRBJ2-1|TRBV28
CASPFDIVAPEQFF
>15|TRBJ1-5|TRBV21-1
CASSPGRGVGQPQHF
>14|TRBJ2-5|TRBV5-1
CASMVTGGRETQYF
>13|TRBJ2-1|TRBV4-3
CASSQTTVDEQFF
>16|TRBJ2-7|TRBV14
CASSQDPTPGSHEQYF
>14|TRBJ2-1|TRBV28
CASSISLVGGGQFF
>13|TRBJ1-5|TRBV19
CASSAGRNQPQHF
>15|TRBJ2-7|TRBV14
CASSQILAGVSEQYF
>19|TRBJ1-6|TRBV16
CASSQGRGRFSSYNSPLHF
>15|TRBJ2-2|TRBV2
CASSEYAGGGGELFF
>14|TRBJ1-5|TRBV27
CASSPASDNQPQHF
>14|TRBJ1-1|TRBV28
CASLPHTVNTEAFF
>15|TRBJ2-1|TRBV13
CASSLVEGVYNEQFF
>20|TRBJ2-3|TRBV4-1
CASSQSPTLNTSDFTDTQYF
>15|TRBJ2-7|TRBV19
CASSPPGGRSYEQYF
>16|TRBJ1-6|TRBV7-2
CASSYRRSHYNSPLHF
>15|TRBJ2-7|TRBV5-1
CASSPGGTGDYEQYF
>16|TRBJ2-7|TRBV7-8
CASSERTAVLSYEQYF
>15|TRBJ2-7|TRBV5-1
CASSFSGQGPYEQYF
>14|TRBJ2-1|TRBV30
CAGGVEKGWGEQFF
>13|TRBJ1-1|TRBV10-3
CAISEIGSTEAFF
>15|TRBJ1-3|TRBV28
CASSLTGGRGNTIYF
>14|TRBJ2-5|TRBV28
CARSRGGGRETQYF
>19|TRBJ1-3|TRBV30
CAWSPRASPGLTSGNTIYF
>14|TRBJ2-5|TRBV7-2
CASSLSTIRETQYF
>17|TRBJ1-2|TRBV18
CASSPRPPGQDPIGYTF
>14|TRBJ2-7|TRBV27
CASSSRGLVYEQYF
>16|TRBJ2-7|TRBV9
CASSVKGTSGPYEQYF
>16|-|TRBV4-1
CASSQDWGTGPYEQYF
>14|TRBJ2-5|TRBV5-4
CASRPLGGQETQYF
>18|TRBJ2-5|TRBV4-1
CASSQSGLAGLGWETQYF
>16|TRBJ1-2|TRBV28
CASSDATGGRDYGYTF
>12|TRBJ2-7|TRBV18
CASSPDGVEQYF
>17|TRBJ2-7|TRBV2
CASSEIGPSPDWYEQYF
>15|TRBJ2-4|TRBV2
CASSSEGWAKNIQYF
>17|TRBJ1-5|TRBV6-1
CASSAQPGTGGNQPQHF
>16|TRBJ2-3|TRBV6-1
CASSGEGAGGTDTQYF
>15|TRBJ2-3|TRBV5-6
CASSWNIAGTDTQYF
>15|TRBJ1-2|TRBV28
CASSVQGARYYGYTF
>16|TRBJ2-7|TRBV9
CASSVGGAGEFYEQYF
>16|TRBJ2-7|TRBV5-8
CASSLESGRVAYEQYF